This passage covers 17 T cell receptor beta chains from one sample sequenced in a study of Ad26.COV2.S vaccination and SARS-CoV-2 variants. Data came from immunoSEQ multiplex PCR; TCRdb stores just in-frame clones and leaves some out. Here the sample spans about 350,000 clones, about 91% being singletons. The sample consisted of peripheral blood, taken after recovery from COVID-19. All receptors derive from a human donor who had recovered from COVID-19.

The table lists this clone with a few counts. The V and J genes are TRBV6-5 and TRBJ1-3, with D unclear. Germline V gene lookup returns CDR1 MNHEY and CDR2 SVGAGI. The CDR3 covers 16 residues. V lost 2 bases to trimming and J lost 0 bases, with 11 bases between them. The CDR3 nucleotides read TGTGCCAGCAGTTACGAAACACCTTACTCTGGAAACACCATATATTTT. It is translated as CASSYETPYSGNTIYF.

The rearrangement links TRBV13 to TRBJ1-2, with D tentatively TRBD1 (5 bases). The CDR3 contains 14 residues. Deletions cut 1 base from V and 2 bases from J, with 8 bases between. Germline values: CDR1 PRHDT, CDR2 FYEKMQ (reference sequence). CDR3: CASSLAGSNYGYTF. The CDR3 nucleotides are TGTGCCAGCAGCTTAGCAGGGTCCAACTATGGCTACACCTTC.

The chain links TRBV2 to TRBJ2-3, with TRBD2 matching 10 bases. CDR1 is SNHLY, CDR2 FYNNEI, per germline. The V segment lost 9 bases and the J segment 7 bases; nucleotides outside the gene matches: 10. The CDR3 sequence is 14 residues long. The CDR3 loop is CARGLSGGLNTQYF. Here the CDR3 DNA reads TGTGCCAGGGGACTTAGCGGGGGGTTAAATACGCAGTATTTT.

The genes are TRBV2 and TRBJ2-7; 11 positions match TRBD1. Unmatched junction bases numbered 4, after V lost 11 bases and J lost 7 bases. CDR1 and CDR2 (germline): SNHLY, FYNNEI. The CDR3 loop spans 11 amino acids. CDR3 bases: TGTGCCGGACAGGGGGCGGGGGAGCAGTACTTC. This encodes CAGQGAGEQYF.

The rearrangement joins TRBV3-1 (or the pseudogene TRBV3-2) to TRBJ2-1; 10 bases agree with TRBD2. The CDR3 runs to 16 residues. Germline CDR1 LGHDT, CDR2 YNNKEL (reference sequence). The trim removed 6 bases at V and 0 bases at J, leaving 5 bases unmatched. In DNA form, the CDR3 reads TGTGCCAGCAGTCCGAGCGGGGGGGTCTCCTACAATGAGCAGTTCTTC. Protein: CASSPSGGVSYNEQFF.

Worth noting for this clone: This same CDR3 is encoded by further DNA sequences in the sample. The gene calls are TRBV6-5 and TRBJ2-7, with TRBD2 as a possible D gene (5 bases). CDR3 length: 12 residues. CDR1 and CDR2 from the germline V gene are MNHEY and SVGAGI. Trimming left V 6 bases short and J 5 bases short, with 11 bases between. The CDR3 is CASSSTGNEQYF. The DNA of the CDR3 is TGTGCCAGCAGCTCCACCGGGAACGAGCAGTACTTC.

J is TRBJ1-2 and V is TRBV20-1; D is ambiguous. This CDR3 contains 13 residues. V dropped 3 bases and J dropped 0 bases, with 8 bases sitting between them. Germline V gives CDR1 DFQATT, CDR2 SNEGSKA (reference sequence). For the CDR3, the DNA is TGCAGTGCTAGTCTCACAGCTAACTATGGCTACACCTTC. This codes for CSASLTANYGYTF.

The gene calls are TRBV5-1 and TRBJ2-1, with 9 bases fitting TRBD1. The junction had 7 bases not matched to a gene; V was cut back by 2 bases and J by 7 bases. Germline V lookup: CDR1 SGHRS, CDR2 YFSETQ. This CDR3 is built from 15 residues. CDR3 protein: CASSLGQGIGNEQFF. In DNA, the CDR3 is TGCGCCAGCAGCTTAGGACAGGGGATCGGTAATGAGCAGTTCTTC.

This clone was observed a single time. The V call is TRBV7-9, the J call TRBJ2-7; no reliable D call. The V gene lost 5 bases and the J gene lost 2 bases, with 10 bases spanning the gap. CDR3 size: 13 residues. From germline, CDR1 is SEHNR and CDR2 FQNEAQ (reference sequence). CDR3 amino acids: CASSTHPTYEQYF. As DNA, the CDR3 is TGTGCCAGCAGCACCCACCCGACCTACGAGCAGTACTTC.

The gene calls are TRBV7-2 and TRBJ2-7, with D unresolved. V lost 3 bases and J 2 bases, leaving 11 bases between the germline ends. The CDR3 totals 14 residues. Germline values: CDR1 SGHTA, CDR2 FQGNSA. In DNA form, the CDR3 reads TGTGCCAGCAGCTTGCCGACAAGAACCTACGAGCAGTACTTC. It specifies CASSLPTRTYEQYF. The complete variable domain, with remaining parts taken from reference TRBV7-2 and TRBJ2-7, reads GAGVSQSPSNKVTEKGKDVELRCDPISGHTALYWYRQSLGQGLEFLIYFQGNSAPDKSGLPSDRFSAERTGGSVSTLTIQRTQQEDSAVYLCASSLPTRTYEQYFGPGTRLTVT.

This clone was recorded only once. V and J are TRBV6-5 and TRBJ1-2, with D tentatively TRBD1 (5 bases). Between the trimmed V and J ends, which lost 6 bases and 8 bases, there was a span of 19 bases. Germline values: CDR1 MNHEY, CDR2 SVGAGI. The CDR3 is 14 amino acids. CDR3 sequence (DNA): TGTGCCAGCAGCCGCGCCCAGGGAATCAGGGGCTACACCTTC. Residues: CASSRAQGIRGYTF.

This clone appeared a few times. The chain uses TRBV3-1 (or the pseudogene TRBV3-2) and TRBJ1-5; 8 nucleotides line up with TRBD1. The junction had 12 bases not matched to a gene; V was cut back by 3 bases and J by 2 bases. Per the germline V gene, CDR1 is LGHDT and CDR2 is YNNKEL (reference sequence). This CDR3 has 18 residues. The CDR3 loop reads CASSHKQDRVKGNQPQHF. The CDR3 bases are TGTGCCAGCAGCCACAAGCAGGACAGGGTTAAGGGCAATCAGCCCCAGCATTTT.

The CDR3 DNA reads as TGTGCCAGCAGCCAAGAAGAGAGTGAAGCTTTCTTT. As protein: CASSQEESEAFF. The chain uses TRBV14 and TRBJ1-1; no firm D call. Germline CDR1 SGHDN, CDR2 FVKESK. Trimming shortened V by 0 bases and J by 7 bases, and 6 bases separated the two germline ends. The CDR3 sequence is 12 residues long.

Only one count was recorded for this clone. V is TRBV27 and J is TRBJ1-3; D call uncertain. Germline loops: CDR1 MNHEY, CDR2 SMNVEV (reference sequence). The CDR3 is 15 amino acids. The V end lost 4 bases, the J end lost 7 bases, and 17 bases lay between the germline ends. The CDR3, as DNA: TGTGCCAGCAGTTCCTCCCCCCGGGCGACCAACACCATATATTTT. Protein: CASSSSPRATNTIYF.

This sequence joins TRBV7-9 and TRBJ1-2; D is possibly TRBD1 (5 bases). The germline gives CDR1 SEHNR, CDR2 FQNEAQ (reference sequence). CDR3 length: 18 residues. The V and J ends lost 1 base and 4 bases respectively, with 22 bases between them. The CDR3 loop is CASSLEAHRYNDGYGYTF. The CDR3 DNA reads as TGTGCCAGCAGCTTAGAGGCCCACAGGTATAACGATGGCTATGGCTACACCTTC.

The V and J genes are TRBV10-2 and TRBJ2-2, with D perhaps matching TRBD2 (6 bases). Trimming cost V 10 bases and J 4 bases, with 19 bases left between them. From germline, CDR1 is WSHSY and CDR2 SAAADI. The CDR3 spans 15 residues. The DNA for the CDR3 is TGCGCCACCTCGAAGGGCGGGGAGTTCACCGGGGAGCTGTTTTTT. As protein: CATSKGGEFTGELFF.

The rearrangement links TRBV7-9 to TRBJ2-5; D gene uncertain. The CDR3 is 15 amino acids. Germline CDR1 is SEHNR and CDR2 is FQNEAQ (reference sequence). Trimming stripped 3 bases from V and 1 base from J, with 12 bases between. As DNA, the CDR3 is TGTGCCAGCAGCTTGAAGAGAGTCCTCCAAGAGACCCAGTACTTC. Residues: CASSLKRVLQETQYF.